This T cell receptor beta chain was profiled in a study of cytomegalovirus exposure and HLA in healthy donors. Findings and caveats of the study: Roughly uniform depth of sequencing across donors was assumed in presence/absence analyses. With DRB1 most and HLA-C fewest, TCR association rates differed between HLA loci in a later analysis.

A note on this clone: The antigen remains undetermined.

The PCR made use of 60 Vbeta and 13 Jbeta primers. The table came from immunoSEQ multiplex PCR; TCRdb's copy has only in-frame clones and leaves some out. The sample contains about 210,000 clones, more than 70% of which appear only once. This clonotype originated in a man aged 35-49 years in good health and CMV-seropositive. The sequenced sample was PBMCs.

CDR3 sequence: CSVPASGSMSYNEQFF. CDR3 nucleotides: TGCAGCGTTCCGGCTAGCGGGAGTATGTCCTACAATGAGCAGTTCTTC. The chain combines TRBV29-1 with TRBJ2-1; TRBD2 matches 10 bases. V dropped 5 bases and J dropped 1; count of bases not matched to a gene: 8. The V gene's germline CDR1 is SQVTM and CDR2 ANQGSEA. The CDR3 runs to 16 residues.